The clone carrying this TCR beta chain was seen many times. What it binds is unknown. These data are taken from a study of post-analysis software for immune sequencing data. Study information: The patients showed relapsing-remitting, secondary progressive and progressive-relapsing multiple sclerosis courses.

Study-level points and caveats: Among 4 or 5 TRBV segments more frequent in patients than controls were TRBV5-6, TRBV5-1 and TRBV20-1. The normalized Chao1 diversity of multiple sclerosis patients was significantly lower than that of controls. Strong same-batch co-clustering of samples appeared with F measure clustering.

Trimming pared 2 bases from V and 0 bases from J, leaving 12 bases between. The CDR3 is 15 amino acids. Germline loops: CDR1 DFQATT, CDR2 SNEGSKA (reference sequence). Unique molecular identifiers were built into the TCR beta cDNA libraries. Some 500,000 cDNA molecules were obtained per 1 to 10 million input T cells. One entry per CDR3 protein, called by TCRdb with MiXCR from the PCR reads. The data hold 250,000 to 300,000 distinct CDR3 sequences, with 35% to 40% observed a single time. Sequenced material: blood. The chain links TRBV20-1 to TRBJ2-3; D is uncertain. The sequence was collected from a girl between 10 and 17 years old with multiple sclerosis. The CDR3 is CSARPPGSSTDTQYF. The DNA for the CDR3 is TGCAGTGCTAGACCTCCTGGGTCGAGCACAGATACGCAGTATTTT.